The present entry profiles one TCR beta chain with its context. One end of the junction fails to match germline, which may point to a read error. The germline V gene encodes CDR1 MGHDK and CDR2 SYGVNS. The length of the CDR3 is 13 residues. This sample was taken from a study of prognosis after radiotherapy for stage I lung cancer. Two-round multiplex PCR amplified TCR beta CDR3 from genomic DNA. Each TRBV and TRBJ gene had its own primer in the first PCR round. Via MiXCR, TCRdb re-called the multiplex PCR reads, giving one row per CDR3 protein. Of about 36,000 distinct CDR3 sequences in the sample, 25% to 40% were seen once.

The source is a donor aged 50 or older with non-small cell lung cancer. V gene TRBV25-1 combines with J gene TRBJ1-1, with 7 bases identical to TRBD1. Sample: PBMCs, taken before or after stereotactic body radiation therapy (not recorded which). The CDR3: CASGELDRDGSFF. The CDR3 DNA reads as TGTGCCAGCGGTGAGCTCGACAGGGACGGATCTTTCTTT.